This is a list of T cell receptor beta chains from one sample in a study of read filtering for tumor transcriptome and immune sequencing. TCRdb used MiXCR to reprocess the reads, holding one entry per CDR3 protein. The data contain about 130,000 distinct CDR3 sequences, over 10% of them singletons. The specimen sequenced was a population of CD138-negative cells sorted from bone marrow. The origin of the receptors is a donor aged 40 or over with multiple myeloma. Both conserved end residues are part of each CDR3. The D gene is left open where the match is weak. Size is omitted from some rows. Given values are once, few, many or a class for expanded clones.

J gene: TRBJ2-1; clone size: many; D gene: .; V gene: TRBV7-2; CDR3 DNA: TGTGCCAGCAGCTGGGGCCCGGCCAATGAGCAGTTCTTC; CDR3 protein: CASSWGPANEQFF
J gene: TRBJ2-2; clone size: many; D gene: .; V gene: TRBV10-3; CDR3 DNA: TGTGCCGGAGGGACCTTAGACTCCACCGGGGAGCTGTTTTTT; CDR3 protein: CAGGTLDSTGELFF
J gene: TRBJ1-4; clone size: many; D gene: .; V gene: TRBV12-3/TRBV12-4; CDR3 DNA: TGTGCCAGCAGTTTGGGTAGTCTCCCGAGCGAAAAACTGTTTTTT; CDR3 protein: CASSLGSLPSEKLFF
J gene: TRBJ1-1; clone size: .; D gene: .; V gene: TRBV2; CDR3 DNA: TGTGCCAGCAGTGAAGGCCGGCGGGGGGGGTTCACTGAAGCTTTCTTT; CDR3 protein: CASSEGRRGGFTEAFF
J gene: TRBJ2-1; clone size: .; D gene: TRBD2; V gene: TRBV12-3/TRBV12-4; CDR3 DNA: TGTGCCAGCAGTGCGGGGACTACGATGTACAATGAGCAGTTCTTC; CDR3 protein: CASSAGTTMYNEQFF
J gene: TRBJ2-5; clone size: few; D gene: TRBD2; V gene: TRBV6-5; CDR3 DNA: TGTGCCAGCAGCAGCGGGACTAGCGGGAGGGCTAAGTTAGAAGAGACCCAGTACTTC; CDR3 protein: CASSSGTSGRAKLEETQYF
J gene: TRBJ2-2; clone size: .; D gene: .; V gene: TRBV9; CDR3 DNA: TGTGCCAGCAGCGTGGAGACAGTACCTACCGGGGAGCTGTTTTTT; CDR3 protein: CASSVETVPTGELFF
J gene: TRBJ2-1; clone size: .; D gene: .; V gene: TRBV12-3/TRBV12-4; CDR3 DNA: TGTGCCAGCAGTTTAGAGGTGGATGAGCAGTTTTTC; CDR3 protein: CASSLEVDEQFF
J gene: TRBJ1-1; clone size: many; D gene: .; V gene: TRBV7-9; CDR3 DNA: TGTGCCAGCAGCTTCTCAACAGGAAACACTGAAGCTTTCTTT; CDR3 protein: CASSFSTGNTEAFF
J gene: TRBJ1-4; clone size: many; D gene: TRBD1; V gene: TRBV6-5; CDR3 DNA: TGTGCCAGCAGTGAGGGGGCTCGGGAAAAACTGTTTTTT; CDR3 protein: CASSEGAREKLFF
J gene: TRBJ2-3; clone size: many; D gene: TRBD2; V gene: TRBV5-1; CDR3 DNA: TGCGCCAGCAGCTTGACCGTCGGGCTAGCGGGAGCCACAGATACGCAGTATTTT; CDR3 protein: CASSLTVGLAGATDTQYF
J gene: TRBJ1-5; clone size: many; D gene: .; V gene: TRBV7-9; CDR3 DNA: TGTGCCAGCAGCTTAGCGGGCAGGGGTAATCAGCCCCAGCATTTT; CDR3 protein: CASSLAGRGNQPQHF
J gene: TRBJ1-1; clone size: .; D gene: TRBD1; V gene: TRBV7-2; CDR3 DNA: TGTGCCAGCAGCCTTACAGGGGATAACACTGAAGCTTTCTTT; CDR3 protein: CASSLTGDNTEAFF
J gene: TRBJ2-4; clone size: many; D gene: .; V gene: TRBV29-1; CDR3 DNA: TGCAGCGTTGAAGACCCCGGAACCAAAAACATTCAGTACTTC; CDR3 protein: CSVEDPGTKNIQYF
J gene: TRBJ1-5; clone size: many; D gene: .; V gene: TRBV6-5; CDR3 DNA: TGTGCCAGCAGGCGGGAAGCAAGTCAGCCCCAGCATTTT; CDR3 protein: CASRREASQPQHF
J gene: TRBJ2-1; clone size: many; D gene: TRBD2; V gene: TRBV12-3/TRBV12-4; CDR3 DNA: TGTGCCAGCAGTCCATCACTAGCGGGGGGCCGGGGTGAGCAGTTCTTC; CDR3 protein: CASSPSLAGGRGEQFF
J gene: TRBJ2-1; clone size: many; D gene: .; V gene: TRBV5-1; CDR3 DNA: TGCGCCAGCAGTTACGGGGCCCTTGATGAGCAGTTCTTC; CDR3 protein: CASSYGALDEQFF
J gene: TRBJ2-3; clone size: many; D gene: .; V gene: TRBV29-1; CDR3 DNA: TGCAGCGTTGAATCGGACAGAACCAGAGATACGCAGTATTTT; CDR3 protein: CSVESDRTRDTQYF
J gene: TRBJ2-3; clone size: many; D gene: .; V gene: TRBV29-1; CDR3 DNA: TGCAGCGTCGTGACCACTAGCACAGATACGCAGTATTTT; CDR3 protein: CSVVTTSTDTQYF
J gene: TRBJ2-1; clone size: many; D gene: TRBD1; V gene: TRBV2; CDR3 DNA: TGTGCCAGCAGTCAGGACAGGGGACCCTACAATGAGCAGTTCTTC; CDR3 protein: CASSQDRGPYNEQFF
J gene: TRBJ1-2; clone size: many; D gene: .; V gene: TRBV28; CDR3 DNA: TGTGCCAGCGGACTTCCTAACTATGGCTACACCTTC; CDR3 protein: CASGLPNYGYTF
J gene: TRBJ1-2; clone size: .; D gene: TRBD1; V gene: TRBV20-1; CDR3 DNA: TGCAGTGCTATAACCGCTGGGACAGCCGACTATGGCTACACCTTC; CDR3 protein: CSAITAGTADYGYTF
J gene: TRBJ2-5; clone size: many; D gene: TRBD2; V gene: TRBV6-1; CDR3 DNA: TGTGCCAGTCAAGGTGCGGGAGGTCGCCAGACCCAGTACTTC; CDR3 protein: CASQGAGGRQTQYF
J gene: TRBJ2-7; clone size: .; D gene: TRBD2; V gene: TRBV20-1; CDR3 DNA: TGCAGTGCCAAAGGGGGACTAGCGGGAGTGAACGAGCAGTACTTC; CDR3 protein: CSAKGGLAGVNEQYF
J gene: TRBJ2-2; clone size: many; D gene: .; V gene: TRBV19; CDR3 DNA: TGTGCCAGTAGTATAACGGGTCCCTCAAACACCGGGGAGCTGTTTTTT; CDR3 protein: CASSITGPSNTGELFF
J gene: TRBJ2-4; clone size: many; D gene: TRBD2; V gene: TRBV20-1; CDR3 DNA: TGCAGTGCTACTCTAGCGGGAGGTAACATTCAGTACTTC; CDR3 protein: CSATLAGGNIQYF
J gene: TRBJ2-1; clone size: many; D gene: .; V gene: TRBV21-1; CDR3 DNA: TGTGCCAGCAGCAAAGTTGATGAGCAGTTCTTC; CDR3 protein: CASSKVDEQFF
J gene: TRBJ2-3; clone size: many; D gene: TRBD2; V gene: TRBV7-9; CDR3 DNA: TGTGCCAGCAGCCCCCCAGCGGGGGAGAGTACTTGGGCGCAGTATTTT; CDR3 protein: CASSPPAGESTWAQYF
J gene: TRBJ1-5; clone size: many; D gene: .; V gene: TRBV6-5; CDR3 DNA: TGTGCCAGCAGTTACGGTGGAGGTAAAGACAATCAGCCCCAGCATTTT; CDR3 protein: CASSYGGGKDNQPQHF
J gene: TRBJ2-1; clone size: many; D gene: .; V gene: TRBV4-2; CDR3 DNA: TGTGCCAGCAGCCAAAATTCTCTGAGTGGGGGTAGGGATGAGCAGTTCTTC; CDR3 protein: CASSQNSLSGGRDEQFF
J gene: TRBJ2-3; clone size: many; D gene: TRBD2; V gene: TRBV6-4; CDR3 DNA: TGTGCCAGCAAGCCTAGCGGGGGGATCACAGATACGCAGTATTTT; CDR3 protein: CASKPSGGITDTQYF
J gene: TRBJ1-1; clone size: few; D gene: .; V gene: TRBV29-1; CDR3 DNA: TGCAGCGTTGGGCCCGGGCCGGCGATCACTGAAGCTTTCTTT; CDR3 protein: CSVGPGPAITEAFF
J gene: TRBJ2-2; clone size: many; D gene: TRBD2; V gene: TRBV27; CDR3 DNA: TGTGCCAGCAGAAACCAACTAGCGGGAGGGCCGTATGGGGAGCTGTTTTTT; CDR3 protein: CASRNQLAGGPYGELFF
J gene: TRBJ2-7; clone size: many; D gene: TRBD1; V gene: TRBV11-2; CDR3 DNA: TGTGCCAGCAGCGCTTCGGGACAGACCTACGAGCAGTACTTC; CDR3 protein: CASSASGQTYEQYF
J gene: TRBJ2-1; clone size: many; D gene: TRBD1; V gene: TRBV29-1; CDR3 DNA: TGCAGCGTTGTGGGACAGGGTTACAATGAGCAGTTCTTC; CDR3 protein: CSVVGQGYNEQFF
J gene: TRBJ2-1; clone size: many; D gene: .; V gene: TRBV7-3; CDR3 DNA: TGTGCCAGCAGCCCAGCCGGGACCCTCAATGAGCAGTTCTTC; CDR3 protein: CASSPAGTLNEQFF
J gene: TRBJ1-5; clone size: many; D gene: .; V gene: TRBV28; CDR3 DNA: TGTGCCAGCAGTTCGGACTTAATAGATCAGCCCCAGCATTTT; CDR3 protein: CASSSDLIDQPQHF